Here is one T cell receptor (beta chain) with its context. The sample is drawn from a study of Ad26.COV2.S vaccination and SARS-CoV-2 variants. The CDR3 covers 16 residues. V lost 5 bases, J lost 2 bases, and 8 bases stayed unmatched. Germline V lookup: CDR1 SEHNR, CDR2 FQNEAQ (reference sequence). TCRdb's copy holds only in-frame clones and misses some; the assay was immunoSEQ multiplex PCR. The table shows 410,000 or so clones, with around 92% occurring only once. The treatment is: around 19 received Ad26.COV2.S at low or high dose, single or two shots; roughly 5 received placebo; per-sample allocation not given. The samples date from day 63 after the first vaccine or placebo injection.

The receptor comes from a person between 18 and 65 years old who received the Ad26.COV2.S COVID-19 vaccine or a placebo. This chain joins TRBV7-9 and TRBJ2-3, with 9 bases matching TRBD2. The specimen comprised peripheral blood, sampled in a trial of Ad26.COV2.S vaccine versus placebo. This chain's CDR3 is CASSPWRGGNTDTQYF. DNA of the CDR3: TGTGCCAGCAGCCCCTGGCGGGGGGGCAACACAGATACGCAGTATTTT.